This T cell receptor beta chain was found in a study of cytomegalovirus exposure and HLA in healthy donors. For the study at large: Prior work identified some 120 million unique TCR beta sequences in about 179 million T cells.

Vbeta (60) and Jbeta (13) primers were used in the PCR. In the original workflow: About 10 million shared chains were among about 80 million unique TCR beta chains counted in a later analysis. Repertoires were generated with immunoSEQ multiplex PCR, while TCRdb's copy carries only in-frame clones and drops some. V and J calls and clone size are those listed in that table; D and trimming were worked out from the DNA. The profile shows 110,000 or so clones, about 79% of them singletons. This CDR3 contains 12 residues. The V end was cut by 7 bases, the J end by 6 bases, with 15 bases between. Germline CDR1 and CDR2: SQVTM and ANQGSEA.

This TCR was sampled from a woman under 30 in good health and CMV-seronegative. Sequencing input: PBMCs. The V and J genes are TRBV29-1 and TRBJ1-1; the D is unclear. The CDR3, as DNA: TGCAGCGCCGAGTTCGGAGGCGCTGAAGCTTTCTTT. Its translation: CSAEFGGAEAFF.